One sample yielded the 18 T cell receptor beta chains listed below, sequenced in a study of T-cell reconstitution after alpha-beta-depleted transplantation in children. Unique molecular identifiers tagged the TCRbeta library. TCRdb re-derived calls from the PCR reads in MiXCR, one entry per CDR3 protein. This sample has approximately 290,000 distinct CDR3 sequences, with 11% found just once. Sequencing was performed on peripheral blood, taken 180 days after TCRalphabeta/CD19-depleted stem cell transplant. Every receptor here comes from a male patient between 2 and 10 years old who had a stem cell transplant for chronic granulomatous disease, so the T cells may come from the graft donor.

This clonotype was picked up many times. The J gene is TRBJ1-6, the V gene TRBV6-1; D gene ambiguous. CDR3 size: 16 residues. CDR1 MNHNS and CDR2 SASEGT come from the germline V gene. With 7 bases removed from V and 5 bases from J, the gap between germline ends came to 18 bases. The CDR3: CASTLIRRLHNSPLHF. In nucleotides, the CDR3 is TGTGCCAGCACCTTGATCAGGCGACTTCATAATTCACCCCTCCACTTT.

This clonotype was seen at least ten times. The chain has TRBV27 and TRBJ2-1; D perhaps matches TRBD2 (5 bases). Looked up from germline, CDR1 is MNHEY and CDR2 is SMNVEV (reference sequence). CDR3 length: 11 residues. Trimming took off 2 bases at V and 9 bases at J, with 5 bases between the two ends. In DNA form, the CDR3 reads TGTGCCAGCAGTTTAGGACTTGAGCAGTTCTTC. Its protein product is CASSLGLEQFF.

This clonotype was observed at least ten times. The chain has TRBV9 and TRBJ2-7; 8 bases match TRBD2. J gave up 4 bases and V 0 bases, and 6 bases lay outside the gene matches. The CDR3 extends over 15 amino acids. In germline, CDR1 is SGDLS, CDR2 YYNGEE. The DNA for the CDR3 is TGTGCCAGCAGCGTAGCGGCGGGAGGAAGTTACGAGCAGTACTTC. Residues: CASSVAAGGSYEQYF.

This clonotype was detected a few times. The chain joins TRBV20-1 to TRBJ2-5; D is undetermined. The length of the CDR3 is 12 residues. Per germline, CDR1 DFQATT and CDR2 SNEGSKA (reference sequence). V lost 3 bases and J 5 bases, leaving 10 bases between the germline ends. The CDR3, as DNA: TGCAGTGCTAGGTCCCGTGGGGAGACCCAGTACTTC. Protein: CSARSRGETQYF.

At least ten counts were recorded for this clonotype. The chain couples TRBV20-1 to TRBJ1-6; 7 nucleotides align to TRBD1. The CDR3 contains 14 residues. With V trimmed by 3 bases and J by 7 bases, 6 bases remained unmatched. Germline loops: CDR1 DFQATT, CDR2 SNEGSKA (reference sequence). The CDR3 sequence is CSARAGQVNSPLHF. The CDR3 coding sequence is TGCAGTGCTAGGGCCGGACAGGTGAATTCACCCCTCCACTTT.

This clonotype was found many times. The chain uses TRBV7-8 and TRBJ2-2, with 9 nucleotides matching TRBD1. Germline V gene lookup returns CDR1 SGHVS and CDR2 FQNEAQ. The CDR3 is made up of 18 amino acids. V lost 6 bases, J lost 0 bases, and 11 bases stayed unmatched. The CDR3 bases are TGTGCCAGCAGTACCCTCCTCGGACAGGGGTCGAACACCGGGGAGCTGTTTTTT. Its protein is CASSTLLGQGSNTGELFF. The full variable domain, its missing parts supplied by reference TRBV7-8 and TRBJ2-2, is GAGVSQSPRYKVAKRGQDVALRCDPISGHVSLFWYQQALGQGPEFLTYFQNEAQLDKSGLPSDRFFAERPEGSVSTLKIQRTQQEDSAVYLCASSTLLGQGSNTGELFFGEGSRLTVL.

This clonotype was seen a handful of times. The chain links TRBV3-1 to TRBJ2-7; 11 positions match TRBD1. The V gene's germline CDR1 is LGHDT and CDR2 YNNKEL (reference sequence). J gave up 10 bases and V 2 bases, and 13 bases lay outside the gene matches. This CDR3 is 16 amino acids long. In nucleotides, the CDR3 is TGTGCCAGCAGCCAACTTCTTCCCGGGACAGGGGGGACTCAGTACTTC. Translation: CASSQLLPGTGGTQYF.

Ten or more counts support this clonotype. This chain links TRBV20-1 with TRBJ2-2; 7 bases line up with TRBD1. After removal of 1 base from V and 2 bases from J, the junction contained 1 base not matched to a gene. Germline loops: CDR1 DFQATT, CDR2 SNEGSKA (reference sequence). The CDR3 has 14 amino acids. CDR3 in amino acids: CSARGQGNTGELFF. The CDR3 coding sequence is TGCAGTGCTAGAGGACAGGGAAACACCGGGGAGCTGTTTTTT.

Ten or more counts support this clonotype. The chain uses TRBV6-2 or TRBV6-3 and TRBJ1-2, with TRBD1 identical over 7 bases. This CDR3 comprises 15 residues. The germline gives CDR1 MNHEY, CDR2 SVGEGT. With 6 bases clipped from V and 8 bases from J, the junction kept 15 bases outside the gene matches. This CDR3 is CASRTRDRSVGGYTF. The CDR3 DNA reads TGTGCCAGCAGAACCAGGGACAGATCTGTGGGAGGCTACACCTTC.

This clonotype showed up many times. The chain has TRBV7-9 and TRBJ1-4; 7 bases map to TRBD1. V lost 5 bases and J lost 4; bases outside the gene matches: 4. This CDR3 has 14 amino acids. Per germline, CDR1 SEHNR and CDR2 FQNEAQ (reference sequence). This chain's CDR3 is CASSDRADNEKLFF. DNA of the CDR3: TGTGCCAGCAGCGACAGGGCAGATAATGAAAAACTGTTTTTT.

There are many counts of this clonotype. The V gene is TRBV29-1, the J gene TRBJ2-1; D is unclear. The CDR3 loop spans 12 amino acids. The germline V gene encodes CDR1 SQVTM and CDR2 ANQGSEA. Between the trimmed V and J ends, which lost 7 bases and 4 bases, there was a span of 11 bases. CDR3 nucleotide sequence: TGCAGCGCCGAGCTATCTTACAATGAGCAGTTCTTC. Protein: CSAELSYNEQFF.

This clonotype was picked up many times. This chain joins TRBV14 and TRBJ2-1; 7 nucleotides agree with TRBD2. The CDR3 covers 17 residues. The germline gives CDR1 SGHDN, CDR2 FVKESK. J gave up 6 bases and V 4 bases, and 15 bases lay outside the gene matches. CDR3 sequence reads: CASSPASGRPGGNEQFF. The CDR3 DNA follows: TGTGCCAGCAGCCCCGCTAGCGGAAGGCCTGGGGGCAATGAGCAGTTCTTC.

This clonotype came up many times. The V and J genes are TRBV20-1 and TRBJ2-1; 10 bases agree with TRBD2. The V and J ends lost 0 bases and 10 bases, in that order; junction bases with no gene match: 9. The CDR3 sequence is 15 residues long. Germline V gives CDR1 DFQATT, CDR2 SNEGSKA (reference sequence). CDR3 protein: CSARDSASGSNEQFF. The CDR3 DNA reads TGCAGTGCTAGAGATAGCGCTAGCGGGAGCAACGAGCAGTTCTTC.

This clonotype was detected ten times or more. The genes are TRBV15 and TRBJ2-3; D is undetermined. This CDR3 comprises 12 residues. The germline CDR1 and CDR2 sequences are LNHNV and YYDKDF (reference sequence). Trimming took off 1 base at V and 5 bases at J, with 4 bases between the two ends. The CDR3 sequence: CATSRGGDTQYF. DNA of the CDR3: TGTGCCACCAGCAGAGGGGGAGATACGCAGTATTTT.

This clonotype was counted at least ten times. V usage is TRBV27 and J usage is TRBJ2-1; TRBD2 agrees at 9 bases. The CDR3 spans 16 residues. V gave up 5 bases and J gave up 10 bases; unmatched junction bases: 15. Germline V gene data show CDR1 as MNHEY and CDR2 as SMNVEV (reference sequence). CDR3 coding DNA: TGTGCCAGCAGTCTAACAGCGGGAGGAACAATGAGGGAGCAGTTCTTC. Its translation: CASSLTAGGTMREQFF.

This clonotype was counted many times. V and J are TRBV6-5 and TRBJ2-6; D gene unclear. The CDR3 extends over 15 amino acids. The V gene lost 2 bases and the J gene lost 4 bases, with 9 bases spanning the gap. Germline assignment: CDR1 MNHEY and CDR2 SVGAGI. CDR3 residues: CASSYLPTGANVLTF. As DNA, the CDR3 is TGTGCCAGCAGTTACCTGCCGACAGGGGCCAACGTCCTGACTTTC.

This clonotype was observed many times. The chain is built from TRBV9 and TRBJ2-7, with D tentatively TRBD1 or TRBD2 (6 bases each). The length of the CDR3 is 15 residues. Between the trimmed V and J ends, which lost 0 bases and 3 bases, there was a span of 13 bases. Germline assignment: CDR1 SGDLS and CDR2 YYNGEE. CDR3 coding DNA: TGTGCCAGCAGCGTAGCGGGGGACAAGTTCTACGAGCAGTACTTC. Encoded protein: CASSVAGDKFYEQYF.

There are many counts of this clonotype. The V call is TRBV5-1, the J call TRBJ2-7; a possible D gene is TRBD1 (7 bases). The germline CDR1 and CDR2 sequences are SGHRS and YFSETQ. The CDR3 length is 16 residues. The germline V and J ends were trimmed by 1 base and 5 bases, with 19 bases remaining between them. The CDR3 nucleotides are TGCGCCAGCAGCTTGCAGCTTAAACAGGGGAGGAACGAGCAGTACTTC. It yields the protein CASSLQLKQGRNEQYF.